The rows below give T cell receptor beta chains drawn from one sample of a study of blood T cell repertoires in COVID-19. Repertoires were generated with immunoSEQ multiplex PCR, while TCRdb's copy carries only in-frame clones and drops some. The table records around 310,000 clones, nearly 90% of them present only once. The sequencing input was peripheral blood. The receptors come from a woman aged 40 to 55 with COVID-19, enrolled during active disease. Both conserved end residues are part of each CDR3. Fields, in order: CDR3 protein, CDR3 DNA, clone size, J gene, V gene, D gene. A D gene is named only where the DNA matches it firmly. Some rows mark clone size as missing; the rest say once, few, many or name a class of expanded clone.

CDR3: CASSRGENTQYF
DNA: TGTGCCAGCAGCCGCGGCGAGAATACGCAGTATTTT
size: .
J: TRBJ2-3
V: TRBV28
D: .

CDR3: CASSLHTDTQYF
DNA: TGCGCCAGCAGCTTACACACAGATACGCAGTATTTT
size: .
J: TRBJ2-3
V: TRBV5-1
D: .

CDR3: CASSLRGGEGYTF
DNA: TGTGCCAGCAGCTTGAGAGGGGGCGAAGGCTACACCTTC
size: few
J: TRBJ1-2
V: TRBV7-2
D: TRBD1

CDR3: CASSLNRNEQFF
DNA: TGTGCCAGCAGCTTAAATCGCAATGAGCAGTTCTTC
size: .
J: TRBJ2-1
V: TRBV7-2
D: .

CDR3: CASSTQGTVGEKLFF
DNA: TGTGCCAGCAGCACCCAAGGGACAGTGGGAGAAAAACTGTTTTTT
size: .
J: TRBJ1-4
V: TRBV28
D: TRBD1

CDR3: CASSVRDRESSEAFF
DNA: TGTGCCAGCAGCGTCCGGGACAGGGAGAGTTCTGAAGCTTTCTTT
size: .
J: TRBJ1-1
V: TRBV9
D: TRBD1

CDR3: CASSIGNYNEQFF
DNA: TGTGCCAGTAGTATAGGTAACTACAATGAGCAGTTCTTC
size: .
J: TRBJ2-1
V: TRBV19
D: .

CDR3: CASSPPRGAATYNEQFF
DNA: TGTGCCAGCTCACCACCGCGGGGGGCCGCCACCTACAATGAGCAGTTCTTC
size: once
J: TRBJ2-1
V: TRBV18
D: TRBD2

CDR3: CASSSPDRGRTEAFF
DNA: TGTGCCAGCAGCTCCCCGGACAGGGGCCGTACTGAAGCTTTCTTT
size: .
J: TRBJ1-1
V: TRBV7-9
D: TRBD1

CDR3: CASRLVDEQFF
DNA: TGTGCCAGCCGACTTGTGGATGAGCAGTTCTTC
size: .
J: TRBJ2-1
V: TRBV6-6
D: .

CDR3: CASSRRTGGARRSTGELFF
DNA: TGTGCCAGCAGTCGTAGGACAGGGGGCGCGAGACGAAGCACCGGGGAGCTGTTTTTT
size: .
J: TRBJ2-2
V: TRBV27
D: TRBD1

CDR3: CASGRPRANTEAFF
DNA: TGTGCCAGCGGACGACCGAGGGCGAACACTGAAGCTTTCTTT
size: .
J: TRBJ1-1
V: TRBV5-6
D: .

CDR3: CASSLRLILEGARAFF
DNA: TGTGCCAGCAGTTTACGATTGATTTTAGAGGGGGCGAGAGCTTTCTTT
size: .
J: TRBJ1-1
V: TRBV28
D: TRBD1

CDR3: CASSQATDNYGYTF
DNA: TGTGCCAGCAGCCAAGCTACAGACAACTATGGCTACACCTTC
size: .
J: TRBJ1-2
V: TRBV4-2
D: .

CDR3: CASTPATNEKLFF
DNA: TGTGCCAGCACCCCAGCAACTAATGAAAAACTGTTTTTT
size: .
J: TRBJ1-4
V: TRBV28
D: .

CDR3: CASSAEQGAGGGYTF
DNA: TGTGCCAGCAGTGCAGAACAGGGGGCAGGAGGAGGCTACACCTTC
size: .
J: TRBJ1-2
V: TRBV2
D: TRBD1

CDR3: CASSQGGTSGVASYEQYF
DNA: TGTGCCAGCAGCCAAGGAGGGACTAGCGGGGTAGCCTCCTACGAGCAGTACTTC
size: .
J: TRBJ2-7
V: TRBV3-1/TRBV3-2
D: TRBD2

CDR3: CASSLGQGRHYGYTF
DNA: TGCGCCAGCAGCTTGGGACAGGGGCGCCACTATGGCTACACCTTC
size: .
J: TRBJ1-2
V: TRBV5-1
D: TRBD1

CDR3: CASSGQGLQYF
DNA: TGTGCCAGCAGTGGACAGGGCTTGCAGTATTTT
size: .
J: TRBJ2-3
V: TRBV27
D: TRBD1

CDR3: CASSSPAGGNEQFF
DNA: TGTGCCAGCAGCTCACCCGCTGGCGGGAATGAGCAGTTCTTC
size: .
J: TRBJ2-1
V: TRBV28
D: .

CDR3: CSVEDRGEKLFF
DNA: TGCAGCGTTGAAGATCGAGGAGAAAAACTGTTTTTT
size: .
J: TRBJ1-4
V: TRBV29-1
D: .

CDR3: CASRLSREDQPQHF
DNA: TGTGCCAGCAGGTTGAGCAGGGAGGATCAGCCCCAGCATTTT
size: .
J: TRBJ1-5
V: TRBV7-9
D: .

CDR3: CASSFRNSYNSPLHF
DNA: TGTGCCAGCAGTTTTAGAAACAGCTATAATTCACCCCTCCACTTT
size: .
J: TRBJ1-6
V: TRBV27
D: .

CDR3: CASSYSHGTDEAFF
DNA: TGTGCCAGCAGTTACTCCCATGGGACAGATGAAGCTTTCTTT
size: few
J: TRBJ1-1
V: TRBV6-5
D: TRBD1

CDR3: CASSQGLGTGEHQPQHF
DNA: TGTGCCAGCAGCCAAGGGCTCGGGACAGGGGAGCATCAGCCCCAGCATTTT
size: .
J: TRBJ1-5
V: TRBV28
D: TRBD1

CDR3: CASSYGQGAFNTEAFF
DNA: TGTGCCAGCAGTTACGGGCAGGGGGCTTTCAACACTGAAGCTTTCTTT
size: .
J: TRBJ1-1
V: TRBV6-2/TRBV6-3
D: TRBD1

CDR3: CASSLQGSNTGELFF
DNA: TGTGCCAGCAGTTTGCAGGGTTCGAACACCGGGGAGCTGTTTTTT
size: .
J: TRBJ2-2
V: TRBV28
D: .

CDR3: CASSPGLAGTDTQYF
DNA: TGCGCCAGCAGCCCGGGACTAGCGGGCACAGATACGCAGTATTTT
size: .
J: TRBJ2-3
V: TRBV10-1
D: TRBD2

CDR3: CASSLREAGNSPLHF
DNA: TGTGCCAGCAGCCTCCGAGAGGCTGGGAATTCACCCCTCCACTTT
size: .
J: TRBJ1-6
V: TRBV7-3
D: .

CDR3: CASSQEDRVNYGYTF
DNA: TGCGCCAGCAGCCAAGAAGACAGAGTGAACTATGGCTACACCTTC
size: few
J: TRBJ1-2
V: TRBV4-1
D: .

CDR3: CGSAATGVPYEQYF
DNA: TGTGGTTCGGCCGCGACAGGGGTTCCCTACGAGCAGTACTTC
size: few
J: TRBJ2-7
V: TRBV2
D: TRBD1

CDR3: CASSMGQGVNEQFF
DNA: TGTGCCAGCAGCATGGGGCAGGGTGTGAATGAGCAGTTCTTC
size: .
J: TRBJ2-1
V: TRBV5-5
D: .

CDR3: CASSPGHMNTEAFF
DNA: TGTGCCAGCAGCCCGGGACATATGAACACTGAAGCTTTCTTT
size: .
J: TRBJ1-1
V: TRBV11-3
D: .

CDR3: CASSTRDNHEQFF
DNA: TGTGCCAGCAGCACACGGGACAATCATGAGCAGTTCTTC
size: .
J: TRBJ2-1
V: TRBV9
D: .

CDR3: CASSDYVSTDTQYF
DNA: TGTGCCAGCAGTGATTATGTTAGCACAGATACGCAGTATTTT
size: .
J: TRBJ2-3
V: TRBV25-1
D: .